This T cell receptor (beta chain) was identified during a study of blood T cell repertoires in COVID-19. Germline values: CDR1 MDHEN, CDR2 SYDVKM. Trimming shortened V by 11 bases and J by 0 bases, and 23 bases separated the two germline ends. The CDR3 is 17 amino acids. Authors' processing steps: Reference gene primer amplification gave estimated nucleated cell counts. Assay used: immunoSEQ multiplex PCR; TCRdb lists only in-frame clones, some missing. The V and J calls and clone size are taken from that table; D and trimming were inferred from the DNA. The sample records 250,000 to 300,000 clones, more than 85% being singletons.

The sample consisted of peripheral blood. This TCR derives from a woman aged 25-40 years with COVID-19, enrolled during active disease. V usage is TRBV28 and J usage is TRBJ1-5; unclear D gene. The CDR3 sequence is CASRFTFPDYSNQPQHF. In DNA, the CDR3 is TGTGCCTCGCGGTTCACGTTTCCAGATTATAGCAATCAGCCCCAGCATTTT.